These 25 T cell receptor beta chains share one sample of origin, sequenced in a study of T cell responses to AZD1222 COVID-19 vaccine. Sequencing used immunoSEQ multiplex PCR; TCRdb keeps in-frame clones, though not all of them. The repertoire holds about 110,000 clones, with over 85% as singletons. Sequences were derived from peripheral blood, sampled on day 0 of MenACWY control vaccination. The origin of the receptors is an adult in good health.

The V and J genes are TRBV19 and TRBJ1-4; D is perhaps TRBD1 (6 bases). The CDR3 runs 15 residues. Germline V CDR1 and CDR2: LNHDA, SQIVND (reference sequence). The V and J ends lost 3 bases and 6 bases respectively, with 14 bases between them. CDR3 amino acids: CASSIGGQNYEKLFF. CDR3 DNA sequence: TGTGCCAGTAGTATCGGTGGACAGAATTATGAAAAACTGTTTTTT.

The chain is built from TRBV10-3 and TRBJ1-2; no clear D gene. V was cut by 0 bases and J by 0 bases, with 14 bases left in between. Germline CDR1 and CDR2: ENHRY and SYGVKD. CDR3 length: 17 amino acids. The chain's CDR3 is CAISESIQQTPNYGYTF. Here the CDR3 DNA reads TGTGCCATCAGTGAGTCTATACAGCAAACACCTAACTATGGCTACACCTTC.

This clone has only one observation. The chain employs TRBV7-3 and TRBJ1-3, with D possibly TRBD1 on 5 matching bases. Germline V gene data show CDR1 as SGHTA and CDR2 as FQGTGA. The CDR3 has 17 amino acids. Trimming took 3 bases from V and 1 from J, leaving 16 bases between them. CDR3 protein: CASSLGPVSGSGNTIYF. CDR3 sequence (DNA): TGTGCCAGCAGCTTGGGACCGGTCTCTGGGTCTGGAAACACCATATATTTT. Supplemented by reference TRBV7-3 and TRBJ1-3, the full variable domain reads GAGVSQTPSNKVTEKGKYVELRCDPISGHTALYWYRQSLGQGPEFLIYFQGTGAADDSGLPNDRFFAVRPEGSVSTLKIQRTERGDSAVYLCASSLGPVSGSGNTIYFGEGSWLTVV.

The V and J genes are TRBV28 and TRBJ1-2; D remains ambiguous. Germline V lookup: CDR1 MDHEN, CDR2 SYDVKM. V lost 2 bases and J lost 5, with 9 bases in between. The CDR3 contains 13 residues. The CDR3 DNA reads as TGTGCCAGCAGTTTAAGAGCGGGTTATGGCTACACCTTC. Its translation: CASSLRAGYGYTF.

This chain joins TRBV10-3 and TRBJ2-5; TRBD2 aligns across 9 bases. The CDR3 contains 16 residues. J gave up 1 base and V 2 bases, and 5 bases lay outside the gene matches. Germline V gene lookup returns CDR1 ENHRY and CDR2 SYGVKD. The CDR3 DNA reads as TGTGCCATCAGTGAGGGGCTAGCGGGGACCCAAGAGACCCAGTACTTC. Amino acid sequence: CAISEGLAGTQETQYF.

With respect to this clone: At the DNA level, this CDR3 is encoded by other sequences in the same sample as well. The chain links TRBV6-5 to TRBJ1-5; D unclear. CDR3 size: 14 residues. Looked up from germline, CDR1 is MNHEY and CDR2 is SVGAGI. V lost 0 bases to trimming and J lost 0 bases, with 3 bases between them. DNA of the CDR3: TGTGCCAGCAGTTACTCGTATAGCAATCAGCCCCAGCATTTT. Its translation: CASSYSYSNQPQHF.

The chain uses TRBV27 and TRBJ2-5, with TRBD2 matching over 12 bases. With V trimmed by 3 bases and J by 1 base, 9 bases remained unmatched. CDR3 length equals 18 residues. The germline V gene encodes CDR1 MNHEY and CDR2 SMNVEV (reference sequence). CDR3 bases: TGTGCCAGCAGTTTGGGGTCTAGCGGGGGGGCGAGCCAAGAGACCCAGTACTTC. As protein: CASSLGSSGGASQETQYF.

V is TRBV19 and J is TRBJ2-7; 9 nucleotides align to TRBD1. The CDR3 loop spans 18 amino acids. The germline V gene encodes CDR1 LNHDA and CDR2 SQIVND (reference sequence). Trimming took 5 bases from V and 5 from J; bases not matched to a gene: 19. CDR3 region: CASSYLRWGQGSIHEQYF. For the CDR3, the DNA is TGTGCCAGTAGTTACCTCCGTTGGGGACAGGGTAGTATCCACGAGCAGTACTTC.

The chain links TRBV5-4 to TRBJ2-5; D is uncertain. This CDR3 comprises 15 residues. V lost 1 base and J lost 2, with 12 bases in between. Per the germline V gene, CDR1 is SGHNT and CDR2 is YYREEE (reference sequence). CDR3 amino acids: CASSLWVPLQETQYF. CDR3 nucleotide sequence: TGTGCCAGCAGCTTGTGGGTCCCCTTGCAAGAGACCCAGTACTTC. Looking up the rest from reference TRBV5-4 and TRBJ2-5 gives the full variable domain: ETGVTQSPTHLIKTRGQQVTLRCSSQSGHNTVSWYQQALGQGPQFIFQYYREEENGRGNFPPRFSGLQFPNYSSELNVNALELDDSALYLCASSLWVPLQETQYFGPGTRLLVL.

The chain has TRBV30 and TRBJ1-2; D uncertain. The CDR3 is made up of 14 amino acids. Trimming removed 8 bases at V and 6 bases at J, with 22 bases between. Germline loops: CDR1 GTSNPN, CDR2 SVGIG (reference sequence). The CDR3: CAGNSDGFFDGYTF. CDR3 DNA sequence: TGTGCCGGTAACTCAGACGGGTTTTTTGATGGCTACACCTTC.

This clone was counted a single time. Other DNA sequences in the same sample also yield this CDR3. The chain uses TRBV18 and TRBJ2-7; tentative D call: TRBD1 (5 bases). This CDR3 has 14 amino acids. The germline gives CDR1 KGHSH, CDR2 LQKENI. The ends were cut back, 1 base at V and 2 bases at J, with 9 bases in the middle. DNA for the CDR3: TGTGCCAGCTCACCACGGCAGGGAACCTACGAGCAGTACTTC. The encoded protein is CASSPRQGTYEQYF.

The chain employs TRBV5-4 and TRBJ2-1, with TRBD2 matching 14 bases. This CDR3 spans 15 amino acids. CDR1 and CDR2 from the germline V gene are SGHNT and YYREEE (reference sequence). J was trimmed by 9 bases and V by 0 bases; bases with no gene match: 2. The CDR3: CASSLGTSGGSEQFF. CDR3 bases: TGTGCCAGCAGCTTGGGGACTAGCGGGGGGAGTGAGCAGTTCTTC.

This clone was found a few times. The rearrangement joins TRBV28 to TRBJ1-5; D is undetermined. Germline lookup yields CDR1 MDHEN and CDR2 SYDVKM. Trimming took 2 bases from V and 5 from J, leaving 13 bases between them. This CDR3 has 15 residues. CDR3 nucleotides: TGTGCCAGCAGTTTAGCGGGCAGGCAGGATCAGCCCCAGCATTTT. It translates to CASSLAGRQDQPQHF.

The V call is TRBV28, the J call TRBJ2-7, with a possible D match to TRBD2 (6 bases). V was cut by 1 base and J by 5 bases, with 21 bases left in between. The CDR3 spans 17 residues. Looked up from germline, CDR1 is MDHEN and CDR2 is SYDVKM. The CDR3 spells CASSLLLGGWEGNEQYF. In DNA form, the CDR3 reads TGTGCCAGCAGTTTATTATTGGGGGGATGGGAAGGGAACGAGCAGTACTTC.

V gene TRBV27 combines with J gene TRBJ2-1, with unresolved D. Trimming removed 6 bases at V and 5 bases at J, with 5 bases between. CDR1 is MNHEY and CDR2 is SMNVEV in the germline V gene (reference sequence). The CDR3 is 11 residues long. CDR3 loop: CASRDHNEQFF. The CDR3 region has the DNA TGTGCCAGCAGGGATCACAATGAGCAGTTCTTC.

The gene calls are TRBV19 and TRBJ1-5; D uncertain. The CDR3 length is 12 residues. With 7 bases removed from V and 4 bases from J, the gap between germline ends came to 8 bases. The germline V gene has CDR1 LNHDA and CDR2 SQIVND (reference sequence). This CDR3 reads CASKYGNQPQHF. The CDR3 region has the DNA TGTGCCAGTAAGTACGGTAATCAGCCCCAGCATTTT.

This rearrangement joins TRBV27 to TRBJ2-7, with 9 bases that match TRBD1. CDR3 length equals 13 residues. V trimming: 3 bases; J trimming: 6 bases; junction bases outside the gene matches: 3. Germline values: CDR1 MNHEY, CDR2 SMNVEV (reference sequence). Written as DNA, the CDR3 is TGTGCCAGCAGTTTTGACAGGGGGAGCGAGCAGTACTTC. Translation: CASSFDRGSEQYF.

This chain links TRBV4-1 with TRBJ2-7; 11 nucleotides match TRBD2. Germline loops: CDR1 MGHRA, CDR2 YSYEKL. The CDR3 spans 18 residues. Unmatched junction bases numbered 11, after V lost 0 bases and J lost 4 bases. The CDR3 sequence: CASSQEGSLAGEIYEQYF. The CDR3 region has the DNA TGCGCCAGCAGCCAAGAAGGTTCACTAGCGGGGGAGATATACGAGCAGTACTTC.

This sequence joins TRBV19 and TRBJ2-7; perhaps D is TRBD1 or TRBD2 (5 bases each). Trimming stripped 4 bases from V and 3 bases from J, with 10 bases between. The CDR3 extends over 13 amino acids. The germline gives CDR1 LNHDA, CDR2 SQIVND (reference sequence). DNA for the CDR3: TGTGCCAGTAGTACGGGACGGAACTACGAGCAGTACTTC. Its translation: CASSTGRNYEQYF.

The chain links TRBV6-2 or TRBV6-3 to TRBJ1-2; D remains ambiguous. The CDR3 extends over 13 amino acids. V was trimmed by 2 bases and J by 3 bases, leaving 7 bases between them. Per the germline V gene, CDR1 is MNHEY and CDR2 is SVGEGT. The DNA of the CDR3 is TGTGCCAGCAGTTACGGGGAGGACTATGGCTACACCTTC. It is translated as CASSYGEDYGYTF.

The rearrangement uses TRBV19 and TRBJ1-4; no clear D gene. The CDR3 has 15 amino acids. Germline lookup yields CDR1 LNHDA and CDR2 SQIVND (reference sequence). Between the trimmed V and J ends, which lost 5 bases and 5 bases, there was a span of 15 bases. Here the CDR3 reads CASSVGRTINEKLFF. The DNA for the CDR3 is TGTGCCAGTAGTGTTGGACGGACGATAAATGAAAAACTGTTTTTT.

The CDR3 DNA reads as TGTGCCAGCAGTCCCCAGACAGGGCCTAACTATGGCTACACCTTC. It encodes CASSPQTGPNYGYTF. The chain joins TRBV6-5 to TRBJ1-2; 7 nucleotides line up with TRBD1. Germline V gene lookup returns CDR1 MNHEY and CDR2 SVGAGI. The J segment lost 0 bases and the V segment lost 5 bases, leaving 6 bases of the junction unmatched. The CDR3 totals 15 residues.

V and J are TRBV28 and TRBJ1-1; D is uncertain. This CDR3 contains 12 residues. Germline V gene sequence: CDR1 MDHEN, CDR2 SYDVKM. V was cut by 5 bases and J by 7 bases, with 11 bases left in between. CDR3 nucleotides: TGTGCCAGCAGTCCCTTTAGTCTTGAAGCTTTCTTT. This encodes CASSPFSLEAFF.

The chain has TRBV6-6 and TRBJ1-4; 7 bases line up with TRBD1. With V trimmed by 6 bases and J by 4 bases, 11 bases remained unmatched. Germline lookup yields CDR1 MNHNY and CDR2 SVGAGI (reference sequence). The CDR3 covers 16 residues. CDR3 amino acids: CASSRVPTGSNEKLFF. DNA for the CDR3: TGTGCCAGCAGCCGGGTACCGACAGGGAGTAATGAAAAACTGTTTTTT.

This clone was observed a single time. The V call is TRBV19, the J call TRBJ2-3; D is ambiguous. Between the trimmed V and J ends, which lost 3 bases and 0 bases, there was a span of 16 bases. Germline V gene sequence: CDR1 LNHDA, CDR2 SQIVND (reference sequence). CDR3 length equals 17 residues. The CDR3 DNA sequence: TGTGCCAGTAGTATGGTCCCCCGCAGCGCTAGCACAGATACGCAGTATTTT. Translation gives CASSMVPRSASTDTQYF.